One and the same sample provided the 8 T cell receptor beta chains below, sequenced in a study of Graves' ophthalmopathy and Graves' hyperthyroidism (dated by TCRdb to between 2017 and 2018). Sequenced on an Illumina HiSeq 2000. For repertoire sequencing, the TCR beta CDR3 regions were amplified from RNA transcripts. HTBI primers and the Qiagen OneStep RT-PCR kit were used in a first-round RT-PCR, which was followed by a second-round multiplex PCR, size selection and purification. TCRdb trimmed public reads at Q25 via fastp, called clones via MiXCR and kept in-frame beta chains. Rows matching on CDR3 protein sequence are summarized as one entry with the most common DNA and genes. The sample table shows 560,000 or so distinct CDR3 sequences, and under 45% are seen once. Roughly 4.5% of the sample is taken by the ten largest. Sample: peripheral blood or thyroid tissue (not recorded which). All receptors derive from an adult man with Graves' hyperthyroidism.

The V and J genes are TRBV29-1 and TRBJ1-1; a weak D match, TRBD1 (5 bases). The CDR3 extends over 14 amino acids. V lost 4 bases and J lost 0, with 12 bases in between. CDR1 is SQVTM, CDR2 ANQGSEA, per germline. CDR3 coding DNA: TGCAGCGTTGTCAGGGAGGACCTGAACACTGAAGCTTTCTTT. As protein: CSVVREDLNTEAFF.

In this sample, this clonotype turned up many times. The V call is TRBV19, the J call TRBJ1-2; 7 nucleotides line up with TRBD1. Germline lookup yields CDR1 LNHDA and CDR2 SQIVND (reference sequence). The V and J ends lost 6 bases and 6 bases, in that order; junction bases with no gene match: 4. The CDR3 length is 12 residues. The CDR3 spells CASSRQGDGYTF. The CDR3 DNA reads TGTGCCAGTAGCAGACAGGGTGATGGCTACACCTTC.

As to this clonotype: At one end the junction does not follow the germline gene, possibly because of a read error. This chain links TRBV19 with TRBJ1-3; D is unclear. CDR1 and CDR2 from the germline V gene are LNHDA and SQIVND (reference sequence). The CDR3 loop spans 12 amino acids. CDR3 sequence reads: CASSISGSTIYF. Written as DNA, the CDR3 is TGTGCCAGTAGTATAAGCGGAAGCACCATATATTTT.

The chain couples TRBV6-6 to TRBJ1-4; 9 bases align to TRBD1. V shed 11 bases and J 8 bases; nucleotides not matched to a gene: 9. The CDR3 covers 13 residues. CDR1 is MNHNY, CDR2 SVGAGI, per germline (reference sequence). CDR3 loop: CAGKDRGGEKLFF. CDR3 sequence (DNA): TGTGCCGGGAAGGACAGGGGTGGGGAAAAACTGTTTTTT.

This clonotype was found many times. The chain carries TRBV3-1 and TRBJ2-5; TRBD2 is a possible D gene (6 bases). The CDR3 has 15 residues. V lost 1 base to trimming and J lost 2 bases, with 11 bases between them. Germline CDR1 LGHDT, CDR2 YNNKEL (reference sequence). CDR3 in DNA: TGTGCCAGCAGCCAAGCGGCTAGCGCGCAAGAGACCCAGTACTTC. This codes for CASSQAASAQETQYF.

The J gene is TRBJ2-7, the V gene TRBV24-1; tentatively, D is TRBD1 (6 bases). The J call may be wrong; the DNA end is better matched by TRBJ2-1. Germline loops: CDR1 KGHDR, CDR2 SFDVKD. The CDR3 length is 12 residues. The CDR3 nucleotides are TGTGCCACCAGTGATTGGGACACTGAGCAGTTCTTC. Amino acid sequence: CATSDWDTEQFF.

The sample holds one count of this clonotype. V gene TRBV29-1 combines with J gene TRBJ1-1; TRBD1 agrees at 9 bases. The V segment lost 4 bases and the J segment 4 bases; nucleotides outside the gene matches: 4. The CDR3 spans 13 residues. Germline loops: CDR1 SQVTM, CDR2 ANQGSEA. CDR3 sequence (DNA): TGCAGCGTTGCGGGGACAGGGACCACTGAAGCTTTCTTT. This translates into CSVAGTGTTEAFF.

This clonotype was counted at least ten times. This chain links TRBV6-5 with TRBJ1-1; 8 nucleotides match TRBD1. Per the germline V gene, CDR1 is MNHEY and CDR2 is SVGAGI. CDR3 length: 16 amino acids. The J segment lost 3 bases and the V segment lost 6 bases, leaving 12 bases of the junction unmatched. The CDR3 here is CASSRPTVQGDTEAFF. The CDR3 DNA is TGTGCCAGCAGCAGACCGACAGTACAGGGGGACACTGAAGCTTTCTTT.